This T cell receptor (beta chain) appears in the sequencing data of a study of post-analysis software for immune sequencing data. Across the whole study: In terms of disease course, relapsing-remitting, secondary progressive and progressive-relapsing multiple sclerosis were included. Study-wide results and caveats: Under F measure analysis, samples from one preparation batch co-clustered strongly. Significantly decreased normalized Chao1 diversity was recorded for multiple sclerosis patients relative to controls. TRBV segments more frequent in patients than in controls numbered five and included TRBV5-6, TRBV5-1 and TRBV20-1.

Unique molecular identifiers had been added to the TCR beta cDNA libraries. One entry per CDR3 protein results from TCRdb running MiXCR on the PCR reads. The data show approximately 730,000 distinct CDR3 sequences, roughly 50% seen once. Note on this clonotype: As yet, its antigen is unknown.

Per germline, CDR1 MNHEY and CDR2 SMNVEV (reference sequence). CDR3 length: 16 residues. Trimming removed 4 bases from V and 7 bases from J, with 20 bases in between. The clonotype comes from a girl aged 10 to 17 with multiple sclerosis. What was sequenced was blood. V usage is TRBV27 and J usage is TRBJ1-5; TRBD1 is a possible D gene (5 bases). CDR3 DNA: TGTGCCAGCAGTTCCCTCGGGGTGGGGGTTGGACAGCCCCAGCATTTT. It codes for CASSSLGVGVGQPQHF.